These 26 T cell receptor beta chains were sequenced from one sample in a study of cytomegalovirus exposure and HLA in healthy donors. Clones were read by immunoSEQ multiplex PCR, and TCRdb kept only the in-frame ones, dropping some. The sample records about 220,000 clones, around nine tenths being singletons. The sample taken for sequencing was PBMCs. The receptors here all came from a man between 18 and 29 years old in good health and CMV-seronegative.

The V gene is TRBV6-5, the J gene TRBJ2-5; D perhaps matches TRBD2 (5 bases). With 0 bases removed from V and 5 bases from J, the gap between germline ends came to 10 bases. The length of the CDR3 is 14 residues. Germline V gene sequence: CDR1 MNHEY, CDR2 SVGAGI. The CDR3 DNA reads TGTGCCAGCAGTTACTCGATGACGGGGGAGACCCAGTACTTC. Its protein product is CASSYSMTGETQYF.

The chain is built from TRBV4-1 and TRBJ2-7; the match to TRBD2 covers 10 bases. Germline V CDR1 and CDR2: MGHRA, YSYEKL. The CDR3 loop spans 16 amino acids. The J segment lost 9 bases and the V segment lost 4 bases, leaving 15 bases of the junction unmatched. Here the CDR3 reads CASSPGGTSGIFRQYF. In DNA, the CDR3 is TGCGCCAGCAGCCCGGGGGGAACTAGCGGGATTTTCAGGCAGTACTTC.

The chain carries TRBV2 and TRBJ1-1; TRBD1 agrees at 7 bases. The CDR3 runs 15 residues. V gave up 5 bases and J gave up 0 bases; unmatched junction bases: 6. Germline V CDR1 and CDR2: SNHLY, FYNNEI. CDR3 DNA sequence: TGTGCCAGCAGTTACCACAGGGGAATGAACACTGAAGCTTTCTTT. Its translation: CASSYHRGMNTEAFF.

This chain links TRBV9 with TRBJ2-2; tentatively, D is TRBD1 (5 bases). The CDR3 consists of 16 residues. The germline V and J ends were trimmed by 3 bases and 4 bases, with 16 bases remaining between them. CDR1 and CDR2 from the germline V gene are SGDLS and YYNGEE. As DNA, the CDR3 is TGTGCCAGCAGCGACAGGACACGGAGTTTCACCGGGGAGCTGTTTTTT. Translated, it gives CASSDRTRSFTGELFF.

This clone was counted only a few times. CDR3 sequence: CATSRSGRGSIEAFF. The DNA for the CDR3 is TGTGCCACCAGTCGTTCGGGGAGGGGATCCATTGAAGCTTTCTTT. The V call is TRBV15, the J call TRBJ1-1; a possible D gene is TRBD1 (5 bases). Trimming took 6 bases from V and 7 from J, leaving 21 bases between them. CDR1 and CDR2 (germline): LNHNV, YYDKDF (reference sequence). This CDR3 is built from 15 residues.

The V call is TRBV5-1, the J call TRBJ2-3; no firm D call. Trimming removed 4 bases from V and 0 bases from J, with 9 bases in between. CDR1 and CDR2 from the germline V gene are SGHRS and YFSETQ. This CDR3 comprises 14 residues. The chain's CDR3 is CASSGRQSTDTQYF. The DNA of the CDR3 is TGCGCCAGCAGCGGTAGACAAAGCACAGATACGCAGTATTTT.

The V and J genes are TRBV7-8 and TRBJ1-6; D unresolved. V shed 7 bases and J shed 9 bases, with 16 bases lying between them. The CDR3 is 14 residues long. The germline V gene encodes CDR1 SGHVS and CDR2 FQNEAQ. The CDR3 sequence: CASMKTRSSSPLHF. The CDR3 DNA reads TGTGCCAGCATGAAAACCCGATCCAGTTCACCCCTCCACTTT.

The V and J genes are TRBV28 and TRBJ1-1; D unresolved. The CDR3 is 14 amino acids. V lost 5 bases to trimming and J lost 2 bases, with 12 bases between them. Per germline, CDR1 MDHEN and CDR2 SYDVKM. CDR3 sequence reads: CASSLIIRNTEAFF. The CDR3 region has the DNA TGTGCCAGCAGTCTTATTATTCGTAACACTGAAGCTTTCTTT.

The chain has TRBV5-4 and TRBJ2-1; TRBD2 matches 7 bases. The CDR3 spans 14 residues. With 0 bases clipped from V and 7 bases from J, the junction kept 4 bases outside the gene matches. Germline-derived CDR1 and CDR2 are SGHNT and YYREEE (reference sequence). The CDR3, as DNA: TGTGCCAGCAGCTTGGCCAGCGGGGTTAATGAGCAGTTCTTC. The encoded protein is CASSLASGVNEQFF. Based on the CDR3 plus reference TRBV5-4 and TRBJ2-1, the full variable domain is ETGVTQSPTHLIKTRGQQVTLRCSSQSGHNTVSWYQQALGQGPQFIFQYYREEENGRGNFPPRFSGLQFPNYSSELNVNALELDDSALYLCASSLASGVNEQFFGPGTRLTVL.

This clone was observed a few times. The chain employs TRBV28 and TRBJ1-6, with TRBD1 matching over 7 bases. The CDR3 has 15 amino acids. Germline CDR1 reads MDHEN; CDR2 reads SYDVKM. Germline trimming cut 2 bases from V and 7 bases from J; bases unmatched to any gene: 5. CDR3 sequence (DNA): TGTGCCAGCAGTTTACAGGGGGTGAACAATTCACCCCTCCACTTT. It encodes CASSLQGVNNSPLHF.

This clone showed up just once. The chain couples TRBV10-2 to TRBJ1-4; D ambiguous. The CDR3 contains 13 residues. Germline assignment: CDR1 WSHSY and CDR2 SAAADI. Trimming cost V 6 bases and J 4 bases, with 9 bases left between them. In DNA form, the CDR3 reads TGCGCCAGCAGGGCCCAGATTAATGAAAAACTGTTTTTT. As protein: CASRAQINEKLFF.

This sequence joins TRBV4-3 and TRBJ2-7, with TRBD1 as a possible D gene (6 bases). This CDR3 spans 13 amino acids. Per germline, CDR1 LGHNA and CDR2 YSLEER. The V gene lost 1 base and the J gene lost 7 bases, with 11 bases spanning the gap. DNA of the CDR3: TGCGCCAGCAGCCAAGGTCGCAGGGGTGAGCAGTACTTC. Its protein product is CASSQGRRGEQYF.

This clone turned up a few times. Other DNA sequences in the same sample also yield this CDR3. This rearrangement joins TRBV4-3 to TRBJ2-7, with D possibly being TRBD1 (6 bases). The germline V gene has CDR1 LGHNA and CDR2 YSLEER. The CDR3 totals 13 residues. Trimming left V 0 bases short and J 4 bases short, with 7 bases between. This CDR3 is CASSQDRGYEQYF. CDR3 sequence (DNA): TGCGCCAGCAGCCAAGATAGGGGGTACGAGCAGTACTTC.

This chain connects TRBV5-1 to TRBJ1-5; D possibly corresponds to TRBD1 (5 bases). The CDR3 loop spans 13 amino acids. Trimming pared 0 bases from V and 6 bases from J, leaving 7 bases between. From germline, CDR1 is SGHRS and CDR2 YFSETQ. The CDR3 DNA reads TGCGCCAGCAGCTTGGAGGGGATTCAGCCCCAGCATTTT. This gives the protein CASSLEGIQPQHF.

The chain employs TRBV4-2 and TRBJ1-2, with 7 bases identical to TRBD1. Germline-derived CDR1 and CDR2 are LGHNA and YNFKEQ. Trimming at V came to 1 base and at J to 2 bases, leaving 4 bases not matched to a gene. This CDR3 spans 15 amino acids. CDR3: CASSQVAGQNYGYTF. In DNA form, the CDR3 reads TGTGCCAGCAGCCAAGTGGCGGGACAGAACTATGGCTACACCTTC.

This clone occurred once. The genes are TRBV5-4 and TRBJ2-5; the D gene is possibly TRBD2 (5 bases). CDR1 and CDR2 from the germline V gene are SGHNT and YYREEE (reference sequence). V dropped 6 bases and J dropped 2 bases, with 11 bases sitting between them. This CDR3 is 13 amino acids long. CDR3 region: CASTNGDQETQYF. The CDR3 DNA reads TGTGCCAGCACCAACGGGGATCAAGAGACCCAGTACTTC.

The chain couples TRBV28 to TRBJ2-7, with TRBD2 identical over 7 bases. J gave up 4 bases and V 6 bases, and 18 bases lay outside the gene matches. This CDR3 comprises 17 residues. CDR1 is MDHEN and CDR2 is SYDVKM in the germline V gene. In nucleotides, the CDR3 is TGTGCCAGCAGCCCACCGCCCTCTAGGGAGGGATTTTACGAGCAGTACTTC. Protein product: CASSPPPSREGFYEQYF.

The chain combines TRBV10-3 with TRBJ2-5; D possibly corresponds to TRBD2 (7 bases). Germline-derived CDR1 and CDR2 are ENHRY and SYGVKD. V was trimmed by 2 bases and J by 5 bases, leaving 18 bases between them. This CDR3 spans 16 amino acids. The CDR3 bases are TGTGCCATCAGTGAGGCGGGGGACACCGTATGGGAGACCCAGTACTTC. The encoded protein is CAISEAGDTVWETQYF.

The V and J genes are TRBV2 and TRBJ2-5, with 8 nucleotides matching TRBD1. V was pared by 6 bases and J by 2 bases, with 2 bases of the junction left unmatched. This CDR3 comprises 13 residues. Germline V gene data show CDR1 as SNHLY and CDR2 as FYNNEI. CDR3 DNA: TGTGCCAGCAGGACAGGGGTGCAAGAGACCCAGTACTTC. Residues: CASRTGVQETQYF.

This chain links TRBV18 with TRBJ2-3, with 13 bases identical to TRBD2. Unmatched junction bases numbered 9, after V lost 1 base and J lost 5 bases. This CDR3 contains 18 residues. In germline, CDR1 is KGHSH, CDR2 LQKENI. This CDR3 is CASSPRIGTSGKGDTQYF. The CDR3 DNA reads TGTGCCAGCTCACCACGGATCGGGACTAGCGGGAAGGGAGATACGCAGTATTTT.

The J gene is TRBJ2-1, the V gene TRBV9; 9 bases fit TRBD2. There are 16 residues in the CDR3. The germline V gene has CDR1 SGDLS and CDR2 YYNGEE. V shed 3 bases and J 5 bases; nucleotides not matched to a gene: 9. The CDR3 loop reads CASSAGAASGNNEQFF. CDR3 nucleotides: TGTGCCAGCAGCGCGGGGGCGGCTAGCGGGAACAATGAGCAGTTCTTC. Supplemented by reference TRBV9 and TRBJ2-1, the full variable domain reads DSGVTQTPKHLITATGQRVTLRCSPRSGDLSVYWYQQSLDQGLQFLIQYYNGEERAKGNILERFSAQQFPDLHSELNLSSLELGDSALYFCASSAGAASGNNEQFFGPGTRLTVL.

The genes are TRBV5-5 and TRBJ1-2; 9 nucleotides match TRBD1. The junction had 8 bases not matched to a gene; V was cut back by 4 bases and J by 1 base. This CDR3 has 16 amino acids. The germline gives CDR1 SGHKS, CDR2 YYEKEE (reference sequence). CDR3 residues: CASSPMTGGINYGYTF. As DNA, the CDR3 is TGTGCCAGCAGCCCAATGACAGGGGGGATTAACTATGGCTACACCTTC.

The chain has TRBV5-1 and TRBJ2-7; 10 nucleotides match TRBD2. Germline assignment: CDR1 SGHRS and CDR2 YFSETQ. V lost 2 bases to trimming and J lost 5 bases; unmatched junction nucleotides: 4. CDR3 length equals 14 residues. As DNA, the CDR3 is TGCGCCAGCAGCTTTAGCGGGGGGTTCGACGAGCAGTACTTC. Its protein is CASSFSGGFDEQYF.

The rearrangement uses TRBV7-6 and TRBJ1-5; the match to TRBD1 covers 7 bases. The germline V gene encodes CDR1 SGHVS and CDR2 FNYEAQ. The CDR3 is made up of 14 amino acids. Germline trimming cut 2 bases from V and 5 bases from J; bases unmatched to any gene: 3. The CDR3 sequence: CASSLTGDDQPQHF. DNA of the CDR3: TGTGCCAGCAGCTTAACAGGGGACGATCAGCCCCAGCATTTT.

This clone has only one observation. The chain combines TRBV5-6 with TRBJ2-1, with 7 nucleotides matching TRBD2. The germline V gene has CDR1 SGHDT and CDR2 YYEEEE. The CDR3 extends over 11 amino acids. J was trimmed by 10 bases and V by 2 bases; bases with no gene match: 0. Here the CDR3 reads CASSLAGEQFF. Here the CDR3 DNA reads TGTGCCAGCAGCTTAGCGGGGGAGCAGTTCTTC.

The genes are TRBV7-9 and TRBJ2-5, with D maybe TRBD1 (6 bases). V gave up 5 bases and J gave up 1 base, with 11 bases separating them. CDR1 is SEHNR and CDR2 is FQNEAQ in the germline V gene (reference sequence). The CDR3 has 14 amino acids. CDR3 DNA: TGTGCCAGCAGCCAAGGACAGCGCCAAGAGACCCAGTACTTC. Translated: CASSQGQRQETQYF.